This T cell receptor beta chain was recorded in a study of human T cells and chemical hapten exposure. Between the trimmed V and J ends, which lost 4 bases and 3 bases, there was a span of 10 bases. CDR1 and CDR2 from the germline V gene are SEHNR and FQNEAQ (reference sequence). CDR3 size: 13 residues. Time point reported: pre-sensitization, week 0. Sample treatment: therapeutic diphenylcyclopropenone sensitization with weekly scalp DPC. Total RNA extraction was carried out from unfractionated whole blood. TCRdb re-analysed the RACE reads in MiXCR, keeping a single row per CDR3 protein. The table has 34,000 or so distinct CDR3 sequences, 10% seen once. This clonotype was seen many times.

This chain links TRBV7-9 with TRBJ2-7; D might be TRBD1 or TRBD2, each matching 5 bases. The input for sequencing was whole blood, taken in connection with sensitization to the hapten diphenylcyclopropenone (DPC). The receptor was isolated from a middle-aged man with alopecia areata. Some clones in this sample may be carry-over from other donors' samples. The CDR3 DNA is TGTGCCAGCAGCTCCGGGGACCGCTACGAGCAGTACTTC. It specifies CASSSGDRYEQYF.